What follows describes a single TCR beta chain. Under the authors' procedure: Reference gene primer amplification gave estimated nucleated cell counts. Profiling relied on immunoSEQ multiplex PCR, and the TCRdb table lists in-frame clones only, not all of them. For V, J and clone size, that table is used; D and trimming come from the DNA. This sample has roughly 190,000 clones, with 70% to 85% found just once. This sample is part of a study of blood T cell repertoires in COVID-19. Study-wide background: There were acute and convalescent COVID-19 samples, and they came from the United States, Italy and Spain. PBMCs, B-cell-depleted T cells, or T cells provided the cDNA or gDNA that made up the material.

The germline V gene encodes CDR1 LNHDA and CDR2 SQIVND (reference sequence). With V trimmed by 6 bases and J by 7 bases, 10 bases remained unmatched. CDR3 length: 14 residues. The sequenced sample was peripheral blood. The rearrangement links TRBV19 to TRBJ1-1; the match to TRBD1 covers 8 bases. The source of this sequence is a woman aged 45-65 years with acute or convalescent COVID-19. The CDR3 DNA follows: TGTGCCAGTAGCGAGGGACAGGTCAAGAATGAAGCTTTCTTT. Its protein is CASSEGQVKNEAFF.